This TCR beta chain was identified in a study of T cells after yellow fever vaccination. Study overall: The authors prepared low-cell-number fractions using SMART-Seq v4 Ultra Low Input. General study points: Most clones from primary vaccination were detected again post-booster (roughly 95% CD4, 70% to 90% CD8).

Template switching with 5'RACE generated the TCR cDNA and added a universal primer site and UMIs. TCRdb used MiXCR to reprocess the 5' RACE reads, holding one entry per CDR3 protein. The sample carries about 310,000 distinct CDR3 sequences, roughly 4% recorded once. In its sample, this clonotype was seen a few times. The target antigen is unknown. Trimming stripped 2 bases from V and 0 bases from J, with 11 bases between. Looked up from germline, CDR1 is WSHSY and CDR2 is SAAADI. This CDR3 region has 15 residues. This specimen was PBMCs, taken on the day of the yellow fever booster vaccination. This TCR was sampled from a man aged 18 to 30 who received the YFV17D yellow fever vaccine. The chain carries TRBV10-2 and TRBJ2-7, with a weak D call TRBD2 (6 bases). As DNA, the CDR3 is TGCGCCAGCAGTGAGCGGCAGGGAGGCTCCTACGAGCAGTACTTC. Its protein product is CASSERQGGSYEQYF.